The rows below give T cell receptor beta chains drawn from one sample of a study of blood T cell repertoires in COVID-19. The data were produced by immunoSEQ multiplex PCR, yet TCRdb's version contains in-frame clones alone and is incomplete. Seen here are hundreds of thousands of clones, roughly 91% observed once, and the top ten hold less than 9%. Source material: peripheral blood. Source of these receptors: a woman in her fifties or sixties with COVID-19, enrolled during active disease. Each CDR3 is given with its conserved first and last residue. The D gene is left open where the match is weak. Not every row has a clone size; where given, it reads once, few, many or a size class.

length,size,D,V,J,CDR3,DNA
12,-,-,TRBV5-6,TRBJ2-3,CASRWGADTQYF,TGTGCCAGCAGATGGGGGGCAGATACGCAGTATTTT
16,once,-,TRBV28,TRBJ2-1,CASSSATFGGRNEQFF,TGTGCCAGCAGTTCTGCGACGTTCGGGGGGCGAAATGAGCAGTTCTTC
13,-,-,TRBV19,TRBJ1-6,CASSSGRYSPLHF,TGTGCCAGTAGTTCAGGGCGTTATTCACCCCTCCACTTT
15,once,TRBD1,TRBV11-1,TRBJ2-7,CASSLERGTAYEQYF,TGTGCCAGCAGCTTAGAGAGGGGGACAGCCTACGAGCAGTACTTC
16,-,TRBD1,TRBV19,TRBJ2-7,CASSIPGQGGTYEQYF,TGTGCCAGTAGTATCCCGGGACAGGGCGGAACCTACGAGCAGTACTTC
19,-,TRBD2,TRBV12-5,TRBJ2-1,CASGLRSVRGGGGHNEQFF,TGTGCTAGTGGTTTGAGGTCCGTAAGGGGCGGGGGAGGGCACAATGAGCAGTTCTTC
15,-,TRBD2,TRBV5-4,TRBJ2-7,CASSPRTSGGGEQYF,TGTGCCAGCAGCCCTAGGACTAGCGGGGGCGGCGAGCAGTACTTC
13,once,TRBD1,TRBV29-1,TRBJ1-2,CSVSDRGDYGYTF,TGCAGCGTCTCGGACAGGGGGGATTATGGCTACACCTTC
14,-,-,TRBV6-6,TRBJ1-1,CASSLRQLNTEAFF,TGTGCCAGCTCCCTTAGACAGTTGAACACTGAAGCTTTCTTT
15,-,TRBD2,TRBV5-1,TRBJ2-3,CASSLLAGGGDTQYF,TGCGCCAGCAGCTTATTAGCGGGGGGCGGGGATACGCAGTATTTT
15,-,-,TRBV5-1,TRBJ2-4,CASSLVDGAKNIQYF,TGCGCCAGCAGCTTGGTTGACGGGGCCAAAAACATTCAGTACTTC
16,-,-,TRBV5-8,TRBJ1-3,CASSLDGAGSGNTIYF,TGTGCCAGCAGCTTGGATGGAGCGGGGTCTGGAAACACCATATATTTT
15,-,TRBD2,TRBV7-2,TRBJ2-5,CASSRTGGSQETQYF,TGTGCCAGCAGCCGCACGGGGGGGAGCCAAGAGACCCAGTACTTC
15,-,TRBD1,TRBV7-6,TRBJ2-2,CASSYMTGGSGELFF,TGTGCCAGCAGTTACATGACAGGGGGGAGCGGGGAGCTGTTTTTT
14,-,-,TRBV7-2,TRBJ2-2,CASSSTGWTGELFF,TGTGCCAGCAGCTCCACCGGTTGGACCGGGGAGCTGTTTTTT
14,-,TRBD2,TRBV5-4,TRBJ2-7,CASSIGLGPNEQYF,TGTGCCAGCAGCATCGGACTAGGCCCGAACGAGCAGTACTTC
13,-,TRBD1,TRBV25-1,TRBJ1-1,CASVGQGDTEAFF,TGTGCCAGCGTCGGACAGGGTGACACTGAAGCTTTCTTT
14,-,-,TRBV9,TRBJ1-1,CASSADRLNTEAFF,TGTGCCAGCAGCGCAGACAGGCTGAACACTGAAGCTTTCTTT
13,-,-,TRBV5-1,TRBJ1-1,CASKRGPNTEAFF,TGCGCCAGCAAGCGGGGACCGAACACTGAAGCTTTCTTT
13,-,TRBD1,TRBV19,TRBJ2-1,CASHPDREYEQFF,TGTGCCAGTCACCCGGACAGGGAGTATGAGCAGTTCTTC
14,-,TRBD1,TRBV24-1,TRBJ2-1,CATSETGVGNEQFF,TGTGCCACCTCGGAGACAGGGGTGGGTAATGAGCAGTTCTTC
16,-,TRBD1,TRBV2,TRBJ2-3,CASRGRQGHSTDTQYF,TGTGCCAGCAGGGGCAGACAGGGCCACAGCACAGATACGCAGTATTTT
14,-,-,TRBV4-2,TRBJ1-2,CASSQLQGAYGYTF,TGTGCCAGCAGCCAATTACAGGGCGCCTATGGCTACACCTTC
12,once,-,TRBV5-4,TRBJ1-2,CATSATGGGYTF,TGTGCCACCTCGGCGACCGGCGGCGGCTACACCTTC
13,few,-,TRBV6-5,TRBJ1-2,CASKRGSAYGYTF,TGTGCCAGCAAAAGGGGCAGCGCCTATGGCTACACCTTC
14,-,TRBD1,TRBV6-1,TRBJ2-3,CASSEGQATDTQYF,TGTGCCAGCAGTGAGGGACAGGCCACAGATACGCAGTATTTT
16,-,-,TRBV10-1,TRBJ2-7,CASSESALEDSRQQYF,TGCGCCAGCAGTGAATCGGCTCTCGAGGACAGCAGACAGCAGTACTTC
13,few,-,TRBV5-4,TRBJ2-3,CASSSQRHPVVYF,TGTGCCAGCAGCTCGCAGCGGCATCCCGTTGTGTATTTT
13,few,TRBD1,TRBV5-6,TRBJ1-1,CASSRTGGTEAFF,TGTGCCAGCAGCCGTACAGGGGGCACTGAAGCTTTCTTT
15,-,-,TRBV4-1,TRBJ1-2,CASSQVRGNNYGYTF,TGCGCCAGCAGCCAAGTGCGGGGAAACAACTATGGCTACACCTTC
16,-,-,TRBV4-1,TRBJ1-3,CASSLATGLSGNTIYF,TGCGCCAGCAGCTTAGCAACAGGCCTCTCTGGAAACACCATATATTTT
16,-,-,TRBV30,TRBJ1-2,CAWRRPLRGPNYGYTF,TGTGCCTGGAGACGACCTTTGAGAGGGCCTAACTATGGCTACACCTTC
14,-,TRBD1,TRBV5-6,TRBJ2-2,CASSLGQGTGELFF,TGTGCCAGCAGCTTGGGACAGGGGACCGGGGAGCTGTTTTTT
13,-,TRBD1,TRBV19,TRBJ2-7,CASSTGTGGEQYF,TGTGCCAGTAGTACCGGGACAGGGGGCGAGCAGTACTTC
15,-,-,TRBV28,TRBJ1-2,CATTGTRLLFEGYTF,TGTGCCACCACAGGAACGCGTTTGCTTTTTGAGGGCTACACCTTC
16,-,TRBD1,TRBV5-4,TRBJ2-3,CASSLAGRGISDTQYF,TGTGCCAGCAGCTTGGCAGGCAGGGGGATCTCAGATACGCAGTATTTT
14,-,-,TRBV6-5,TRBJ1-4,CASSYLRDNEKLFF,TGTGCCAGCAGTTACCTCAGGGATAATGAAAAACTGTTTTTT
15,-,-,TRBV5-1,TRBJ1-2,CASTSGAPNLSGYTF,TGCGCCAGCACCAGTGGAGCGCCGAACCTCAGTGGCTACACCTTC
17,-,-,TRBV19,TRBJ2-1,CASIGLRGTSSYNEQFF,TGTGCCAGTATTGGCCTGCGGGGAACGAGCTCCTACAATGAGCAGTTCTTC